One T cell receptor (beta chain) is described in this entry. These data come from a study of blood T cell repertoires in COVID-19. Overall study: Sites across the United States, Italy and Spain contributed samples from acute and convalescent COVID-19. The cDNA or gDNA used as material had been derived from T cells, B-cell-depleted T cells, or PBMCs.

Original handling: Reference gene primer amplification gave estimated nucleated cell counts. Clones were read by immunoSEQ multiplex PCR, and TCRdb kept only the in-frame ones, dropping some. For V, J and clone size, that table is used; D and trimming come from the DNA. The sample lists approximately 190,000 clones, 84% occurring once. The CDR3 loop spans 15 amino acids. Per germline, CDR1 MNHEY and CDR2 SVGAGI. V was trimmed by 0 bases and J by 5 bases, leaving 10 bases between them. The chain is built from TRBV6-5 and TRBJ2-2, with a weak D call TRBD1 (6 bases). Source material: peripheral blood. This receptor was identified in a woman in her 70s with active or convalescent COVID-19. CDR3 bases: TGTGCCAGCAGTTACTCGGGACATACTACCGGGGAGCTGTTTTTT. Translation gives CASSYSGHTTGELFF.